The present entry profiles one TCR beta chain with its context. This entry belongs to a study of CD4 and CD8 cells across lung adenocarcinoma regions. Samples came from patients with localized non-small cell lung adenocarcinoma. The length of the CDR3 is 19 residues. V lost 5 bases to trimming and J lost 1 base; unmatched junction nucleotides: 17. MiXCR, applied by TCRdb to the PCR reads, yields one record per CDR3 protein. Of 2,000 to 3,000 distinct CDR3 sequences in the sample, 65% to 70% were seen once. The receptor comes from a female donor with lung adenocarcinoma. The CD4 and CD8 labels of this study may be unreliable. The chain uses TRBV12-3 or TRBV12-4 and TRBJ2-7, with TRBD2 matching over 10 bases. Material: CD4+ T cells from the center of a lung tumor. CDR3 residues: CASSLPPPIGSGGSYEQYF. For the CDR3, the DNA is TGTGCCAGCAGTCTCCCACCTCCCATTGGTAGCGGGGGGTCCTACGAGCAGTACTTC.